The T cell receptor (beta chain) under discussion was sequenced for a study of T-cell memory formation after mild COVID-19 listed by TCRdb under 2021. As for the study more broadly: TCR sequence clusters from the two donors were found to be largely donor specific. The cohort comprised two young, previously healthy adult volunteers, one female and one male. T-cell clones expanding and contracting after mild COVID-19 in a couple of donors were tracked by longitudinal TCRalpha and TCRbeta repertoire sequencing.

Paper-wide results and their limitations: Some responding clones were detected in pre-infection memory, suggesting pre-existing cross-reactive memory T cells joined the SARS-CoV-2 response. Whether the second-wave clones peaking on day 37 were SARS-CoV-2 specific was not confirmed. Contracting CD4+ clones were located mainly in the CM and EM memory subsets, whereas CD8+ clones were found to be enriched in EMRA. Clones that contracted from day 15 to 85 showed balanced CD4/CD8 phenotypes, whereas a second wave of clones that expanded from day 15 to 37 leaned towards CD4+. Only two mild cases were covered in the study, and larger cohorts including severe cases with pre-infection samples were considered necessary.

Sequencing took place on an Illumina NovaSeq 6000. TCRalpha and TCRbeta cDNA libraries were constructed by 5'RACE with constant-segment primers, with sample barcodes and unique molecular identifiers being introduced. RNA was extracted from every sample with Trizol reagent. Library amplification was performed in two PCR steps, and a second sample barcode and Illumina TruSeq adapters were introduced in the second step. Sequencing of the libraries was done on an Illumina NovaSeq, producing 2 x 150 bp paired-end reads. The study's processing was this. The reads were demultiplexed and collapsed into UMI-guided consensus sequences using migec v1.2.7. Using mixcr v2.1.11, UMI consensuses were aligned to TRA and TRB V and J templates and then assembled into clonotypes. Clonotypes were classified as expanded or contracted when called significant by both edgeR and NoisET, with noise models trained on biological replicates. For edgeR calls, the cutoffs were a false discovery rate-adjusted p below 0.01 and a log2 fold-change threshold of 1. As an exploratory analysis of dynamics, max-normalized trajectories of the 1000 most abundant clonotypes were examined with PCA combined with hierarchical clustering. Separately sequenced CD4+ and CD8+ repertoires were used to assign the CD4 or CD8 phenotype of responding clones. Starting from the raw public reads, TCRdb applied fastp trimming at Q25, assembled clones with MiXCR and retained in-frame beta chains. Identical CDR3 proteins give one entry, which carries the most common genes and DNA. TCRdb's processing, not the study's, gives the V and J calls here. This sample has 300,000 to 400,000 distinct CDR3 sequences in its table, and 25% to 30% of those were observed once. The top ten clones comprise 13% of the sample.

Ficoll-Paque density gradient centrifugation was the method used to isolate PBMCs. This clonotype has only a few counts. Its antigen is still unknown. No base quality values were provided; no much bigger clone lies one nucleotide off. V is pared back by 5 bases and J by 3 bases, with 14 bases lying between the germline termini. Based on the germline V gene (reference sequence), the CDR1 and CDR2 sequences are LNHNV and YYDKDF. The CDR3 runs 15 residues from the cysteine to the phenylalanine. Only CDR3 DNA remains: 45 bases, in frame from the first base. The sequenced sample was PBMCs or a T cell subset sorted from them (not recorded which). The clonotype was recovered from an adult woman who had mild COVID-19 (a few samples of this study predate the infection). The sample titles of this study are shuffled in the database, so cell type and time point are left out; the donor was told from shared clones. In this chain, TRBV15 is recombined with TRBJ2-1, with a tentative D gene TRBD2 over 7 matching bases. The CDR3 amino acid sequence is: CATSDRGAHYNEQFF. The nucleotide sequence is given as TGTGCCACCAGCGACCGGGGGGCCCACTACAATGAGCAGTTCTTC.